This entry is about one TCR beta chain. The sample comes from a study of CD8+ T cells in alopecia areata. Overall study context: Twice a day, 5 to 10 mg of oral tofacitinib was administered to treated patients.

The V gene's germline CDR1 is SGHRS and CDR2 YFSETQ. The CDR3 has 18 residues. The V segment lost 4 bases and the J segment 1 base; nucleotides outside the gene matches: 11. cDNA serving as the sequencing template came from extracted, reverse transcribed RNA. Generated by immunoSEQ multiplex PCR, the TCRdb table keeps only in-frame clones and is missing some. The sample holds some 100,000 clones; 30% to 40% are singletons and the top ten take 3.1%. Lesional scalp tissue (obtained by punch biopsy) and peripheral blood were collected from alopecia areata patients. The receptor was derived from a human donor with alopecia areata. The genes are TRBV5-1 and TRBJ2-6, with 7 bases matching TRBD1. Sequenced: CD4+ T cells sorted from blood. CDR3 protein: CASSTGDTYLSGANVLTF. In DNA, the CDR3 is TGCGCCAGCAGCACAGGGGACACTTACCTTTCTGGGGCCAACGTCCTGACTTTC.